This T cell receptor beta chain was captured in a study of Graves' ophthalmopathy and Graves' hyperthyroidism. Study observations and caveats: In predicting ophthalmopathy progression, the model reached over 70% sensitivity and 72% to 85% specificity.

CDR1 SEHNR and CDR2 FQNEAQ come from the germline V gene (reference sequence). Trimming removed 6 bases at V and 5 bases at J, with 13 bases between. The CDR3 has 13 amino acids. RNA transcripts provided the template for amplifying TCR beta CDR3 regions. Second-round multiplex PCR came after first-round RT-PCR with HTBI primers. TCRdb itself ran the multiplex PCR reads through MiXCR, one entry per CDR3 protein. The sample contains a few hundred thousand distinct CDR3 sequences, roughly a sixth of which appear only once. Uncontrolled infections, other autoimmune diseases, pregnancy or lactation barred patients from enrollment. This clonotype was counted many times. Its antigen is undetermined.

This TCR came from an adult man with Graves' ophthalmopathy. The chain combines TRBV7-9 with TRBJ1-2; D possibly corresponds to TRBD1 (6 bases). The specimen sequenced was peripheral blood. The CDR3 coding sequence is TGTGCCAGCAGGCCAGGGACAACATATGGCTACACCTTC. It translates to CASRPGTTYGYTF.